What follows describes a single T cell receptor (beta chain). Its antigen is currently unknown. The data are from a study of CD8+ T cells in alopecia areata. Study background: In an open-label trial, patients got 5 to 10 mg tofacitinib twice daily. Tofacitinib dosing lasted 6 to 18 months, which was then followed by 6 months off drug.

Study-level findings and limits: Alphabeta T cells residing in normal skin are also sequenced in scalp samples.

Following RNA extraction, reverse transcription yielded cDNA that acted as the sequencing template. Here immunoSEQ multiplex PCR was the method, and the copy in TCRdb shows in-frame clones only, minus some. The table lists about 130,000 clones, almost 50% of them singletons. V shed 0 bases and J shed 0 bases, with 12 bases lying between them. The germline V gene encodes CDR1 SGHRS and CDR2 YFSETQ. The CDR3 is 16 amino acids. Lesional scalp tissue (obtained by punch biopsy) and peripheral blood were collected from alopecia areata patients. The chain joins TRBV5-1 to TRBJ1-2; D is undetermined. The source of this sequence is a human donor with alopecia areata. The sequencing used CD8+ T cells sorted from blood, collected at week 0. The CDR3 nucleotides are TGCGCCAGCAGCTTGGCCGGGGTACCCTCTAACTATGGCTACACCTTC. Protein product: CASSLAGVPSNYGYTF.